This T cell receptor beta chain derives from a study of blood T cell repertoires in COVID-19. Germline V gives CDR1 SGDLS, CDR2 YYNGEE. Germline trimming cut 0 bases from V and 4 bases from J; bases unmatched to any gene: 7. This CDR3 is 17 amino acids long. The protocol was immunoSEQ multiplex PCR, while the TCRdb copy is restricted to in-frame clones and leaves out a portion. The data hold some 180,000 clones, with 80% to 95% observed a single time. J is TRBJ2-1 and V is TRBV9; 10 bases fit TRBD1. The TCR originated in a man aged 45-65 years with acute or convalescent COVID-19. Sequencing was done on a sample of peripheral blood. The DNA for the CDR3 is TGTGCCAGCAGCGTAGATTCTGGGACAGGGGCTTACAATGAGCAGTTCTTC. Translated, it gives CASSVDSGTGAYNEQFF.